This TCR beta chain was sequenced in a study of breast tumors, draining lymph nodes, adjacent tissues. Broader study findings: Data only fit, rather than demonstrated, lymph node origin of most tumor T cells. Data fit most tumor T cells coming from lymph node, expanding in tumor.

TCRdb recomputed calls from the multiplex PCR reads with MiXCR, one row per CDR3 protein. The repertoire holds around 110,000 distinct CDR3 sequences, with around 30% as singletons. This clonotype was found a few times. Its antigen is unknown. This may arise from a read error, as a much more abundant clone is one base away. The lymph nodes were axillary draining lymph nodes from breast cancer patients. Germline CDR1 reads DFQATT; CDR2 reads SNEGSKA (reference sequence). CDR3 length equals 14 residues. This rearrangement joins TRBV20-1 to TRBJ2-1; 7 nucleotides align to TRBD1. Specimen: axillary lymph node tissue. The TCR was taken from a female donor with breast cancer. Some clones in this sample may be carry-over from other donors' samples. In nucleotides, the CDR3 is TGCAGTGCCTCGACAGGGAGCTCCTACACTGAGCAGTTCTTC. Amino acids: CSASTGSSYTEQFF.